These 6 T cell receptor beta chains came from one sample sequenced in a study of blood T cell repertoires in COVID-19. Method: immunoSEQ multiplex PCR; TCRdb's copy keeps in-frame clones and lacks some. The sample holds 60,000 to 65,000 clones; more than 75% are singletons and the top ten take 40% to 60%. Sequencing was performed on peripheral blood. The receptors derive from a woman older than 75 with acute or convalescent COVID-19.

The chain recombines TRBV5-1 with TRBJ2-3; 7 nucleotides match TRBD2. The CDR3 is made up of 14 amino acids. J was trimmed by 3 bases and V by 4 bases; bases with no gene match: 5. CDR1 is SGHRS, CDR2 YFSETQ, per germline. The CDR3 loop reads CASSGGVQTDTQYF. For the CDR3, the DNA is TGCGCCAGCAGCGGGGGGGTTCAAACAGATACGCAGTATTTT.

V and J are TRBV29-1 and TRBJ1-3, with 7 nucleotides matching TRBD1. There are 12 residues in the CDR3. V trimming: 6 bases; J trimming: 6 bases; junction bases outside the gene matches: 5. The germline CDR1 and CDR2 sequences are SQVTM and ANQGSEA. This chain's CDR3 is CSVRTGENTIYF. CDR3 nucleotide sequence: TGCAGCGTCCGGACAGGCGAAAACACCATATATTTT.

For the CDR3, the DNA is TGTGCCAGCAGCCAAGTGGTAGGGGATGAAAAACTGTTTTTT. Its translation is CASSQVVGDEKLFF. The rearrangement joins TRBV3-1 (or the pseudogene TRBV3-2) to TRBJ1-4; TRBD1 might be the D (5 bases). The germline V gene encodes CDR1 LGHDT and CDR2 YNNKEL (reference sequence). This CDR3 is 14 amino acids long. Trimming left V 1 base short and J 6 bases short, with 9 bases between.

This chain joins TRBV12-3 or TRBV12-4 and TRBJ1-1; the match to TRBD1 covers 7 bases. J was trimmed by 9 bases and V by 6 bases; bases with no gene match: 7. CDR3 length equals 12 residues. This CDR3 reads CASSTPGQKAFF. Here the CDR3 DNA reads TGTGCCAGCAGCACACCGGGACAGAAAGCTTTCTTT.

The chain links TRBV3-1 (or the pseudogene TRBV3-2) to TRBJ1-2; 9 bases are shared with TRBD1. V lost 6 bases and J lost 7; bases outside the gene matches: 9. Germline loops: CDR1 LGHDT, CDR2 YNNKEL (reference sequence). There are 14 residues in the CDR3. For the CDR3, the DNA is TGTGCCAGCAGTCCCCTCGGGACAGGGACTGGCTACACCTTC. This sequence encodes CASSPLGTGTGYTF.

V usage is TRBV4-1 and J usage is TRBJ2-5, with 10 nucleotides matching TRBD2. Germline V lookup: CDR1 MGHRA, CDR2 YSYEKL. The CDR3 sequence is 17 residues long. Losses at the gene ends were 5 bases for V and 1 base for J; bases not matched to a gene: 10. CDR3 nucleotide sequence: TGCGCCAGCAGCAGGGTCTCTAGCGGGAGTGTCCAAGAGACCCAGTACTTC. This sequence encodes CASSRVSSGSVQETQYF.